The 3 T cell receptor beta chains below were found in one sample sequenced in a study of blood T cells in healthy people across ages. A J-beta primer mix and a sample-barcoded 5' primer were used in a second PCR of about 6 to 12 cycles. TCRdb redid the calling of the 5' RACE reads with MiXCR, one entry per CDR3 protein. Among about 680,000 distinct CDR3 sequences listed, 49% were seen once. Specimen: blood. The receptors stem from a woman aged 60 to 75 in good health.

This chain connects TRBV13 to TRBJ2-4, with 8 bases lining up with TRBD2. The CDR3 consists of 14 residues. The germline gives CDR1 PRHDT, CDR2 FYEKMQ (reference sequence). The V segment lost 6 bases and the J segment 12 bases; nucleotides outside the gene matches: 13. The CDR3 DNA sequence: TGTGCCAGCAGTCGCGGGGGGCTAGTTGACAGTCAGTACTTC. Amino acid sequence: CASSRGGLVDSQYF.

This clonotype was recorded many times. This chain connects TRBV11-3 to TRBJ2-7, with a weak D call TRBD1 (5 bases). Germline loops: CDR1 SGHNT, CDR2 YENEEA. This CDR3 has 14 residues. V lost 5 bases, J lost 0 bases, and 11 bases lay in between. The CDR3 DNA sequence: TGTGCCAGCAGCCAGGGCCTTAGCTCCTACGAGCAGTACTTC. Its translation is CASSQGLSSYEQYF. Together with reference TRBV11-3 and TRBJ2-7, the CDR3 gives the full variable domain: EAGVVQSPRYKIIEKKQPVAFWCNPISGHNTLYWYLQNLGQGPELLIRYENEEAVDDSQLPKDRFSAERLKGVDSTLKIQPAELGDSAVYLCASSQGLSSYEQYFGPGTRLTVT.

This rearrangement joins TRBV20-1 to TRBJ1-5, with 9 nucleotides matching TRBD1. The V segment lost 5 bases and the J segment 1 base; nucleotides outside the gene matches: 15. Per germline, CDR1 DFQATT and CDR2 SNEGSKA (reference sequence). The length of the CDR3 is 18 residues. The CDR3 DNA reads as TGCAGTGCTCCCCGGACAGGGGTATTAGCATTGAGCAATCAGCCCCAGCATTTT. This codes for CSAPRTGVLALSNQPQHF.